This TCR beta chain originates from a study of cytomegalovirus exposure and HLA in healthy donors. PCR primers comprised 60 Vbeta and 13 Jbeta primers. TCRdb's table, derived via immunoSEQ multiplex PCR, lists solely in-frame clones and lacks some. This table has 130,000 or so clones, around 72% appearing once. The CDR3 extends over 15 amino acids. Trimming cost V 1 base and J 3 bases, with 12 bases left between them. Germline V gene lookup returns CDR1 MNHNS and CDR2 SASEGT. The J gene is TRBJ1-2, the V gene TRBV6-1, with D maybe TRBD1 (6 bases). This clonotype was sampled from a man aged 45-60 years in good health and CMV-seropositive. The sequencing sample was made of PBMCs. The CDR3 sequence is CASSEGGQIDYGYTF. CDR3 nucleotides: TGTGCCAGCAGTGAAGGCGGACAGATCGACTATGGCTACACCTTC.